The present entry profiles one TCR beta chain with its context. Its antigen is unknown. The CDR3 runs to 15 residues. Each TRB cDNA library was prepared by 5' RACE (with UMI labels). TCRdb reworked the 5' RACE reads into one entry per CDR3 protein, no DNA. The sample has roughly 59,000 distinct CDR3 sequences; the top ten hold 0.7% to 0.8%. The data originate from a study of CXCR3-negative and CXCR3-positive naive CD8 T cells. Overall study context: Sequencing brought in about 135 million TRB reads altogether, and each library got about 1.5 +/- 0.3 million. General study points: Naive cells that were CXCR3-positive had more hydrophobic TRB CDR3s (compared with CXCR3-negative naive cells). Both naive subsets, CXCR3-negative and CXCR3-positive, displayed similar TRBV-TRBJ usage, unlike memory cells.

This chain links TRBV12-3 or TRBV12-4 with TRBJ2-3; the TCRdb call, TRBD1, lacks DNA for checking. Input material: naive CXCR3+ CD8+ T cells from blood. Subset specified: CD45RO-CCR7+CD27+CD95- naive CD8+ T cells expressing CXCR3 (TNR3+). This sequence originates from a human donor in good health. Some clones in this sample may be carry-over from other donors' samples. CDR3 region: CAIVNRDRGTDTQYF.